The source of this T cell receptor beta chain is a study of PD-L1 blockade in urothelial cancer. The wider study: Males with bladder-origin urothelial cancer made up about 85% of the roughly 29 patients. Blood analysis occurred 3 weeks (second dose) and 6 weeks after treatment start.

The data were produced by immunoSEQ multiplex PCR, yet TCRdb's version contains in-frame clones alone and is incomplete. Here the sample spans 30,000 to 40,000 clones, roughly 80% being singletons. The trim removed 6 bases at V and 5 bases at J, leaving 7 bases unmatched. There are 16 residues in the CDR3. The germline CDR1 and CDR2 sequences are MDHEN and SYDVKM. Turning to this clone: As yet, its antigen is unknown.

Notes on the study in general: A below-median TCR clonality in blood before treatment predicted better survival.

Here the sequenced sample was PBMCs, taken around atezolizumab (anti-PD-L1) treatment. The chain couples TRBV28 to TRBJ2-1, with TRBD2 identical over 13 bases. This clonotype was sampled from a man between 65 and 80 years old with urothelial cancer. The chain's CDR3 is CASSRLAGGSHNEQFF. The CDR3 DNA follows: TGTGCCAGCAGCCGACTAGCGGGAGGAAGCCACAATGAGCAGTTCTTC.